This T cell receptor (beta chain) was sequenced during a study of patients and donors after allogeneic stem cell transplantation. CDR1 is SGHDT and CDR2 is YYEEEE in the germline V gene. This CDR3 has 12 amino acids. Deletions cut 3 bases from V and 10 bases from J, with 11 bases between. TCRdb re-called the RT-PCR reads with MiXCR, one entry per CDR3 protein. The sample comprises some 880,000 distinct CDR3 sequences, roughly 18% of which are singletons, and approximately 5.9% rests with the top ten. This clonotype has just a few counts. The genes are TRBV5-6 and TRBJ1-5; D perhaps matches TRBD1 (6 bases). This sequence originates from a human donor who was either an allogeneic HSCT recipient or a stem cell or donor lymphocyte infusion donor (not recorded which). It is not recorded whose cells these are; they may come from a transplant donor. What was sequenced was blood, either unsorted or a sorted T cell fraction (not recorded which). CDR3 loop: CASSSTGSPQHF. The CDR3, as DNA: TGTGCCAGCAGCTCAACAGGGTCCCCCCAGCATTTT.